These 31 T cell receptor beta chains were sequenced from one sample in a study of regulatory T cells in long-lasting Graves disease. With iRepertoire HTBI primers and Arm-PCR of CDR3 regions, TCR beta libraries were built. Using its own MiXCR run on the multiplex PCR reads, TCRdb lists one record per CDR3 protein. Altogether a few hundred thousand distinct CDR3 sequences are present, roughly 15% being singletons, with the ten largest covering 7.8%. Time point here: newly diagnosed GD, antithyroid drugs for less than 3 months. Following extraction of RNA from PBMCs, that RNA was used to make the TCR library. The same data also contributed to another study, on T cells in Graves' hyperthyroidism and ophthalmopathy.

This material consisted of peripheral blood mononuclear cells (PBMCs), taken at new diagnosis, from a patient treated with antithyroid drugs. Receptor source: a woman between 40 and 50 years old with Graves disease.

J is TRBJ2-3 and V is TRBV15; possibly TRBD1 for D (5 bases). The germline CDR1 and CDR2 sequences are LNHNV and YYDKDF (reference sequence). V was clipped by 3 bases and J by 2 bases, with 12 bases between them. There are 15 residues in the CDR3. The CDR3 sequence: CATSSETELTDTQYF. CDR3 coding DNA: TGTGCCACCAGCAGTGAGACAGAACTCACAGATACGCAGTATTTT.

This clonotype was observed at least ten times. The J gene is TRBJ1-6, the V gene TRBV12-3 or TRBV12-4; a possible D gene is TRBD1 (5 bases). CDR3 size: 16 residues. Trimming removed 6 bases at V and 4 bases at J, with 16 bases between. CDR3 sequence (DNA): TGTGCCAGCAGCCTCGACCCGGGACTATATAATTCACCCCTCCACTTT. Translation gives CASSLDPGLYNSPLHF.

Notes on this clonotype: A much larger clonotype is one base distant, so this may be a read error. The rearrangement uses TRBV5-6 and TRBJ2-5; D unclear. The CDR3 totals 15 residues. Per the germline V gene, CDR1 is SGHDT and CDR2 is YYEEEE. Trimming took 0 bases from V and 2 from J, leaving 11 bases between them. CDR3: CASSLAPAPQETQYF. The DNA of the CDR3 is TGTGCCAGCAGCTTGGCTCCAGCGCCGCAAGAGACCCAGTACTTC.

The V and J genes are TRBV6-2 or TRBV6-3 and TRBJ2-7; 13 nucleotides line up with TRBD2. Germline V lookup: CDR1 MNHEY, CDR2 SVGEGT. Losses at the gene ends were 8 bases for V and 2 bases for J; bases not matched to a gene: 6. The CDR3 length is 15 residues. This chain's CDR3 is CASHPGTSGTYEQYF. CDR3 coding DNA: TGTGCCAGCCACCCAGGGACTAGCGGGACCTACGAGCAGTACTTC.

This clonotype was counted at least ten times. The CDR3 region is CASSSLRDRLYEQYF. The CDR3 bases are TGTGCCAGCAGTTCGCTCCGGGACAGGTTATACGAGCAGTACTTC. V and J are TRBV28 and TRBJ2-7; 8 positions match TRBD1. The CDR3 length is 15 residues. Per germline, CDR1 MDHEN and CDR2 SYDVKM. The trim removed 4 bases at V and 4 bases at J, leaving 9 bases unmatched.

This clonotype was detected many times. The chain employs TRBV27 and TRBJ1-5; 7 nucleotides align to TRBD1. The J segment lost 4 bases and the V segment lost 4 bases, leaving 16 bases of the junction unmatched. Germline lookup yields CDR1 MNHEY and CDR2 SMNVEV (reference sequence). This CDR3 comprises 18 residues. The CDR3 reads CASSSIRDSRTLNQPQHF. In DNA, the CDR3 is TGTGCCAGCAGTTCCATTCGGGACAGCCGTACTTTGAATCAGCCCCAGCATTTT.

The table lists this clonotype with many counts. The chain carries TRBV6-5 and TRBJ1-6, with no clear D. The CDR3 consists of 17 residues. Trimming took off 0 bases at V and 2 bases at J, with 11 bases between the two ends. The germline CDR1 and CDR2 sequences are MNHEY and SVGAGI. CDR3 amino acids: CASSYSIGIPYNSPLHF. CDR3 in DNA: TGTGCCAGCAGTTACTCGATTGGAATACCCTATAATTCACCCCTCCACTTT.

This chain uses TRBV5-4 with TRBJ2-1, with a possible D match to TRBD1 (6 bases). Deletions cut 5 bases from V and 3 bases from J, with 15 bases between. CDR3 length: 15 amino acids. CDR1 and CDR2 from the germline V gene are SGHNT and YYREEE (reference sequence). The CDR3 is CASSSGTTSYNEQFF. CDR3 DNA sequence: TGTGCCAGCAGTTCCGGGACAACCAGCTACAATGAGCAGTTCTTC.

Comment on this clonotype: At one end, the junction sequence differs from germline, possibly due to a read error. The V and J genes are TRBV12-3 or TRBV12-4 and TRBJ2-3; 7 bases fit TRBD2. CDR3 length: 14 amino acids. Written as DNA, the CDR3 is TGTGCCAGCAAAGAAGCGGGAAGCACAGATATGCAGTATTTT. Its translation: CASKEAGSTDMQYF.

A few counts support this clonotype. This chain uses TRBV24-1 with TRBJ2-1, with D perhaps matching TRBD1 or TRBD2 (5 bases each). Trimming took 7 bases from V and 5 from J, leaving 14 bases between them. Germline CDR1 and CDR2: KGHDR and SFDVKD. This CDR3 is built from 14 residues. The CDR3: CATSDPGTHNEQFF. The DNA for the CDR3 is TGTGCCACCAGCGACCCGGGGACCCACAATGAGCAGTTCTTC.

Only a few counts were recorded for this clonotype. The chain joins TRBV7-6 to TRBJ2-2, with D perhaps given as TRBD1 or TRBD2 (5 bases each). The length of the CDR3 is 15 residues. V was clipped by 1 base and J by 6 bases, with 12 bases between them. Germline CDR1 and CDR2: SGHVS and FNYEAQ. Written as DNA, the CDR3 is TGTGCCAGCAGCTTAGGGGTTGGGGGAGCCGGGGAGCTGTTTTTT. Amino acids: CASSLGVGGAGELFF.

The gene calls are TRBV2 and TRBJ2-3; D is perhaps TRBD1 (5 bases). The CDR3 runs 14 residues. The germline CDR1 and CDR2 sequences are SNHLY and FYNNEI. Trimming stripped 6 bases from V and 6 bases from J, with 16 bases between. The chain's CDR3 is CASSNGQIVDTQYF. The CDR3 nucleotides read TGTGCCAGCAGCAACGGACAAATCGTCGATACGCAGTATTTT. The variable domain in full, completed from reference TRBV2 and TRBJ2-3, reads EPEVTQTPSHQVTQMGQEVILRCVPISNHLYFYWYRQILGQKVEFLVSFYNNEISEKSEIFDDQFSVERPDGSNFTLKIRSTKLEDSAMYFCASSNGQIVDTQYFGPGTRLTVL.

This clonotype has a count of ten or more. V gene TRBV2 combines with J gene TRBJ2-7, with TRBD2 matching 9 bases. This CDR3 region has 15 residues. Germline V gene lookup returns CDR1 SNHLY and CDR2 FYNNEI. With V trimmed by 1 base and J by 1 base, 2 bases remained unmatched. The CDR3 nucleotides read TGTGCCAGCAGTGAAGGCGGGAGGGCGTCCTACGAGCAGTACTTC. Amino acid sequence: CASSEGGRASYEQYF.

This clonotype was recorded a few times. The gene calls are TRBV12-3 or TRBV12-4 and TRBJ1-5; no definite D call. The CDR3 length is 12 residues. The V and J ends lost 5 bases and 7 bases respectively, with 9 bases between them. The CDR3 bases are TGTGCCAGCAGTCAGACGAACCAGCCCCAGCATTTT. Translation: CASSQTNQPQHF.

The chain carries TRBV19 and TRBJ2-1, with TRBD2 matching 8 bases. Trimming took 6 bases from V and 6 from J; bases not matched to a gene: 13. The germline V gene has CDR1 LNHDA and CDR2 SQIVND (reference sequence). The CDR3 extends over 16 amino acids. The CDR3: CASRMTSEVGANEQFF. Written as DNA, the CDR3 is TGTGCCAGTAGGATGACTAGCGAAGTGGGGGCCAATGAGCAGTTCTTC.

This chain uses TRBV6-2 or TRBV6-3 with TRBJ2-3; 10 bases match TRBD2. CDR1 is MNHEY and CDR2 is SVGEGT in the germline V gene. Trimming cost V 4 bases and J 5 bases; bases outside gene matches: 6. The CDR3 loop spans 15 amino acids. The CDR3 sequence: CASSFRAGGRDTQYF. The DNA for the CDR3 is TGTGCCAGCAGTTTCCGAGCGGGAGGGCGAGATACGCAGTATTTT.

A few counts support this clonotype. The chain employs TRBV9 and TRBJ2-3; 9 positions agree with TRBD2. Germline-derived CDR1 and CDR2 are SGDLS and YYNGEE. This CDR3 has 14 amino acids. V shed 4 bases, J shed 7 bases, and the junction held 7 bases outside the gene matches. The CDR3 DNA reads TGTGCCAGCAGCCCTAGCGGGGCCCCGCATACGCAGTATTTT. The encoded protein is CASSPSGAPHTQYF. The full variable domain, in which reference TRBV9 and TRBJ2-3 provide the parts outside the CDR3, is DSGVTQTPKHLITATGQRVTLRCSPRSGDLSVYWYQQSLDQGLQFLIQYYNGEERAKGNILERFSAQQFPDLHSELNLSSLELGDSALYFCASSPSGAPHTQYFGPGTRLTVL.

In this sample, this clonotype turned up a few times. CDR3 bases: TGTGCCAGCAGCCCCCGACAGGGGAGGTTGGGAGAGACCCAGTACTTC. This encodes CASSPRQGRLGETQYF. V and J are TRBV9 and TRBJ2-5, with 8 bases lining up with TRBD1. The V gene's germline CDR1 is SGDLS and CDR2 YYNGEE. The V segment lost 4 bases and the J segment 4 bases; nucleotides outside the gene matches: 12. The CDR3 sequence is 16 residues long.

The chain couples TRBV19 to TRBJ2-1; D uncertain. CDR1 LNHDA and CDR2 SQIVND come from the germline V gene (reference sequence). CDR3 size: 15 residues. With 7 bases removed from V and 4 bases from J, the gap between germline ends came to 17 bases. The CDR3 DNA follows: TGTGCCAGTACCCCTCAGCGAGCCGATTACAATGAGCAGTTCTTC. Protein sequence: CASTPQRADYNEQFF.

There are many counts of this clonotype. The gene calls are TRBV7-2 and TRBJ1-4; D is perhaps TRBD1 (6 bases). The CDR3 loop spans 16 amino acids. Germline V gene data show CDR1 as SGHTA and CDR2 as FQGNSA. V shed 5 bases and J shed 2 bases, with 15 bases lying between them. This CDR3 is CASSLGHPATNEKLFF. The CDR3 nucleotides read TGTGCCAGCAGCCTGGGACATCCAGCCACTAATGAAAAACTGTTTTTT.

This clonotype has ten or more counts. The chain joins TRBV28 to TRBJ2-5, with 10 bases aligning to TRBD2. Germline CDR1 is MDHEN and CDR2 is SYDVKM. Trimming cost V 8 bases and J 0 bases; bases outside gene matches: 18. The CDR3 covers 19 residues. The CDR3 nucleotides are TGTGCCAGCTATACTCCGAGGGTAGCGGGAGGCCCGTACCAAGAGACCCAGTACTTC. Translated, it gives CASYTPRVAGGPYQETQYF.

Note on this clonotype: At one end the junction does not follow the germline gene, possibly because of a read error. This chain connects TRBV18 to TRBJ2-5; D remains unclear. The CDR3 consists of 14 residues. Germline V gene data show CDR1 as KGHSH and CDR2 as LQKENI. The CDR3 sequence: CASSPGERQGTQYF. DNA of the CDR3: TGTGCCAGCTCACCAGGAGAAAGACAAGGGACCCAGTACTTC.

This clonotype was counted ten times or more. The V and J genes are TRBV7-9 and TRBJ2-3, with D possibly being TRBD2 (6 bases). The germline CDR1 and CDR2 sequences are SEHNR and FQNEAQ (reference sequence). CDR3 length: 16 amino acids. V lost 2 bases and J 2 bases, leaving 14 bases between the germline ends. CDR3 in DNA: TGTGCCAGCAGCTTAATCGGGGGATTGGCCACAGATACGCAGTATTTT. It codes for CASSLIGGLATDTQYF. The full variable domain, with the rest looked up from reference TRBV7-9 and TRBJ2-3, is DTGVSQNPRHKITKRGQNVTFRCDPISEHNRLYWYRQTLGQGPEFLTYFQNEAQLEKSRLLSDRFSAERPKGSFSTLEIQRTEQGDSAMYLCASSLIGGLATDTQYFGPGTRLTVL.

This clonotype was counted a few times. The chain is built from TRBV28 and TRBJ2-3; TRBD2 aligns across 16 bases. The trim removed 5 bases at V and 0 bases at J, leaving 8 bases unmatched. The V gene's germline CDR1 is MDHEN and CDR2 SYDVKM. The CDR3 contains 19 residues. CDR3 sequence (DNA): TGTGCCAGCAGTGGGGGACTAGCGGGAGGGGGACTCAGCACAGATACGCAGTATTTT. This translates into CASSGGLAGGGLSTDTQYF.

The table lists this clonotype with a count of one. This chain links TRBV2 with TRBJ2-5; 13 bases agree with TRBD2. Germline-derived CDR1 and CDR2 are SNHLY and FYNNEI. V was clipped by 6 bases and J by 4 bases; unmatched bases: 8. This CDR3 comprises 16 residues. The CDR3 coding sequence is TGTGCCAGCAGACGCGGGACTAGCGGGACCCCAGAGACCCAGTACTTC. Protein: CASRRGTSGTPETQYF.

At least ten counts were recorded for this clonotype. This chain joins TRBV19 and TRBJ1-5; 9 positions agree with TRBD1. Losses at the gene ends were 3 bases for V and 6 bases for J; bases not matched to a gene: 12. The CDR3 is 17 residues long. The germline gives CDR1 LNHDA, CDR2 SQIVND (reference sequence). The CDR3 DNA is TGTGCCAGTAGTATTTGGACAGGGGTAAAGTTGGGTCAGCCCCAGCATTTT. As protein: CASSIWTGVKLGQPQHF.

The chain has TRBV2 and TRBJ2-1; 15 nucleotides agree with TRBD2. CDR3 length equals 15 residues. Germline assignment: CDR1 SNHLY and CDR2 FYNNEI. V shed 6 bases and J 8 bases; nucleotides not matched to a gene: 5. Written as DNA, the CDR3 is TGTGCCAGCAGCGGGACTAGCGGGAGGTATGATGAGCAGTTCTTC. Translated, it gives CASSGTSGRYDEQFF.

This clonotype was counted a few times. CDR3: CASSPPYREGLHNEQFF. CDR3 DNA sequence: TGTGCCAGCAGTCCGCCCTACAGGGAAGGCCTACACAATGAGCAGTTCTTC. The chain uses TRBV25-1 and TRBJ2-1; tentatively, D is TRBD1 (6 bases). The germline V gene encodes CDR1 MGHDK and CDR2 SYGVNS. Trimming removed 5 bases from V and 5 bases from J, with 22 bases in between. The CDR3 loop spans 17 amino acids.

The sample holds a few counts of this clonotype. The chain joins TRBV6-1 to TRBJ1-5, with TRBD1 matching 7 bases. V dropped 4 bases and J dropped 0; count of bases not matched to a gene: 6. CDR3 length: 16 amino acids. The germline gives CDR1 MNHNS, CDR2 SASEGT. This CDR3 is CASSARTGYSNQPQHF. CDR3 coding DNA: TGTGCCAGCAGTGCTCGGACAGGCTATAGCAATCAGCCCCAGCATTTT.

This clonotype was seen a handful of times. The genes are TRBV29-1 and TRBJ2-5, with a tentative D call TRBD1 (6 bases). The germline gives CDR1 SQVTM, CDR2 ANQGSEA. The CDR3 has 12 residues. Trimming removed 2 bases at V and 4 bases at J, with 8 bases between. CDR3 amino acids: CSVERGSETQYF. The CDR3 region has the DNA TGCAGCGTTGAAAGGGGGTCAGAGACCCAGTACTTC.

CDR3 DNA sequence: TGTGCCAGCAGCCAAGAACCTCCCTACGAGCAGTACTTC. This codes for CASSQEPPYEQYF. The V call is TRBV14, the J call TRBJ2-7; D is ambiguous. CDR3 size: 13 residues. The V and J ends lost 0 bases and 2 bases respectively, with 5 bases between them. The V gene's germline CDR1 is SGHDN and CDR2 FVKESK.